This T cell receptor (beta chain) came from a study of cytomegalovirus exposure and HLA in healthy donors. Study-wide results and caveats: Upon later analysis, TCR association rates were observed to vary by HLA locus, being highest for DRB1 and lowest for HLA-C. Sequencing depth across donors, presence/absence analyses assumed, was roughly uniform. High specificity and sensitivity for cytomegalovirus status were reported for the classifier. Evidence from a later analysis indicated that most CMV-associated TCR beta chains looked HLA-restricted.

The CDR3 runs to 15 residues. V was clipped by 3 bases and J by 2 bases; unmatched bases: 4. Per the germline V gene, CDR1 is MGHDK and CDR2 is SYGVNS. This clone was observed a handful of times. Antigen unknown. The PCR made use of 60 Vbeta and 13 Jbeta primers. The protocol was immunoSEQ multiplex PCR, while the TCRdb copy is restricted to in-frame clones and leaves out a portion. The profile covers 130,000 or so clones, with 60% to 85% appearing a single time and under 2% taken by the ten largest. This chain connects TRBV25-1 to TRBJ2-7; TRBD2 matches 10 bases. The source material was PBMCs. The TCR comes from a female donor in good health and CMV-seropositive. The CDR3 region is CASSDTSGATYEQYF. The CDR3 nucleotides are TGTGCCAGCAGTGACACTAGCGGGGCTACCTACGAGCAGTACTTC.